The 32 T cell receptor beta chains below all came from one sample that was sequenced in a study of sequential checkpoint blockade in melanoma. Clones were sequenced by immunoSEQ multiplex PCR, and TCRdb holds only the in-frame ones, with some missing. The sample contains tens of thousands of clones, approximately 91% of which appear only once. Treatment specified: randomized to nivolumab then ipilimumab (arm A) or the reverse (arm B). The input for sequencing was CD8+ T cells sorted from blood (inferred from file names), taken from a patient given nivolumab and ipilimumab in sequence. The receptors stem from a human donor with melanoma.

The CDR3 is CASSSLFRKGKHDGTEAFF. CDR3 bases: TGTGCCAGCAGTTCCCTTTTCCGAAAGGGGAAACACGACGGCACTGAAGCTTTCTTT. V gene TRBV27 combines with J gene TRBJ1-1; D is perhaps TRBD1 (5 bases). The germline V gene encodes CDR1 MNHEY and CDR2 SMNVEV (reference sequence). V dropped 4 bases and J dropped 4 bases, with 28 bases sitting between them. The CDR3 sequence is 19 residues long.

The V call is TRBV7-3, the J call TRBJ2-7; 14 bases are a match to TRBD2. The CDR3 runs to 16 residues. The germline V gene encodes CDR1 SGHTA and CDR2 FQGTGA. Trimming cost V 5 bases and J 7 bases; bases outside gene matches: 10. CDR3 residues: CASSASGLAGVGEQYF. CDR3 nucleotide sequence: TGTGCCAGCAGCGCCTCGGGACTAGCGGGAGTTGGGGAGCAGTACTTC.

The rearrangement joins TRBV11-2 to TRBJ1-2; TRBD1 matches 7 bases. This CDR3 spans 14 amino acids. Germline values: CDR1 SGHAT, CDR2 FQNNGV. Germline trimming cut 4 bases from V and 3 bases from J; bases unmatched to any gene: 5. CDR3 nucleotide sequence: TGTGCCAGCAGCTCGACAGGGATGTACTATGGCTACACCTTC. Encoded protein: CASSSTGMYYGYTF.

This rearrangement joins TRBV28 to TRBJ2-7; 8 positions match TRBD1. Trimming at V came to 1 base and at J to 2 bases, leaving 4 bases not matched to a gene. The CDR3 is 15 amino acids. Germline V gene lookup returns CDR1 MDHEN and CDR2 SYDVKM. CDR3 coding DNA: TGTGCCAGCAGTTTATCCCTGGACAGGGCCTACGAGCAGTACGTC. This codes for CASSLSLDRAYEQYV.

The sample holds a few counts of this clone. V and J are TRBV18 and TRBJ1-4; D is perhaps TRBD1 (6 bases). Trimming took 0 bases from V and 3 from J, leaving 17 bases between them. The germline gives CDR1 KGHSH, CDR2 LQKENI. This CDR3 comprises 18 residues. In nucleotides, the CDR3 is TGTGCCAGCTCACCACCACCAGGGGCATTCCCACCTAATGAAAAACTGTTTTTT. Protein: CASSPPPGAFPPNEKLFF.

The chain carries TRBV11-1 and TRBJ1-6; maybe TRBD1 (5 bases). Trimming pared 5 bases from V and 7 bases from J, leaving 12 bases between. Germline CDR1 reads SGHAT; CDR2 reads FQDESV (reference sequence). The CDR3 contains 14 residues. This CDR3 reads CASSPRGNNSPLHF. CDR3 DNA sequence: TGTGCCAGCAGCCCAAGGGGTAACAATTCACCCCTCCACTTT.

This rearrangement joins TRBV15 to TRBJ2-7; 9 nucleotides line up with TRBD1. Germline CDR1 is LNHNV and CDR2 is YYDKDF (reference sequence). After removal of 4 bases from V and 3 bases from J, the junction contained 4 bases not matched to a gene. This CDR3 is 14 amino acids long. CDR3 residues: CATSTATGGYEQYF. CDR3 DNA: TGTGCCACCAGCACCGCGACAGGGGGCTACGAGCAGTACTTC.

This chain uses TRBV7-3 with TRBJ2-2, with TRBD1 identical over 9 bases. V was clipped by 3 bases and J by 5 bases; unmatched bases: 1. Germline V gene sequence: CDR1 SGHTA, CDR2 FQGTGA. This CDR3 spans 14 amino acids. The DNA for the CDR3 is TGTGCCAGCAGCTTCGGGACAGGGACCGGGGAGCTGTTTTTT. Translating it yields CASSFGTGTGELFF.

The V call is TRBV15, the J call TRBJ2-7; 9 bases map to TRBD2. There are 14 residues in the CDR3. The ends lost 1 base at V and 3 bases at J; junction bases unmatched: 1. From germline, CDR1 is LNHNV and CDR2 YYDKDF (reference sequence). CDR3 bases: TGTGCCACCAGCAGAGTAGCGGGAGACTACGAGCAGTACTTC. It yields the protein CATSRVAGDYEQYF.

The chain carries TRBV28 and TRBJ1-5, with a tentative D call TRBD1 (5 bases). The CDR3 has 19 residues. The ends were cut back, 4 bases at V and 3 bases at J, with 25 bases in the middle. The germline V gene has CDR1 MDHEN and CDR2 SYDVKM. CDR3 amino acids: CASSSRGVEEGDSNQPQHF. The DNA for the CDR3 is TGTGCCAGCAGTTCCCGGGGAGTGGAAGAAGGGGACTCCAATCAGCCCCAGCATTTT. The variable domain in full, with the rest retrieved from reference TRBV28 and TRBJ1-5, is DVKVTQSSRYLVKRTGEKVFLECVQDMDHENMFWYRQDPGLGLRLIYFSYDVKMKEKGDIPEGYSVSREKKERFSLILESASTNQTSMYLCASSSRGVEEGDSNQPQHFGDGTRLSIL.

V usage is TRBV6-1 and J usage is TRBJ1-3; D is perhaps TRBD1 (5 bases). The germline V gene encodes CDR1 MNHNS and CDR2 SASEGT. V was trimmed by 6 bases and J by 5 bases, leaving 14 bases between them. The length of the CDR3 is 14 residues. CDR3: CASRETQGRNTIYF. The DNA of the CDR3 is TGTGCCAGCAGGGAGACTCAGGGCCGAAACACCATATATTTT.

This sequence joins TRBV11-2 and TRBJ2-7; TRBD2 agrees at 9 bases. Germline V CDR1 and CDR2: SGHAT, FQNNGV. CDR3 length equals 15 residues. V lost 8 bases, J lost 0 bases, and 8 bases stayed unmatched. The CDR3 region is CASVTLAGDSYEQYF. The CDR3 nucleotides are TGTGCCAGCGTCACTTTAGCGGGAGACTCCTACGAGCAGTACTTC.

J is TRBJ2-5 and V is TRBV7-5; the table names TRBD2, a call not compared with the DNA. TRBV7-5 is a pseudogene. This CDR3 comprises 15 residues. CDR3 coding DNA: TGTGCCAGAAGCTTTTACACCGGGAGGCCAGAGACCCAGTACTTC. Its protein product is CARSFYTGRPETQYF.

In nucleotides, the CDR3 is TGTGCCACCAGGGCCCCCGCAACTAATGAAAAACTGTTTTTT. Residues: CATRAPATNEKLFF. This chain links TRBV15 with TRBJ1-4; D gene uncertain. The germline V gene encodes CDR1 LNHNV and CDR2 YYDKDF (reference sequence). V was trimmed by 6 bases and J by 0 bases, leaving 8 bases between them. The length of the CDR3 is 14 residues.

V and J are TRBV7-9 and TRBJ2-1, with TRBD1 as a possible D gene (5 bases). V was cut by 2 bases and J by 10 bases, with 18 bases left in between. There are 15 residues in the CDR3. Germline CDR1 and CDR2: SEHNR and FQNEAQ (reference sequence). Here the CDR3 DNA reads TGTGCCAGCAGCTTAAGGGGCGGACATCTACACGAGCAGTTCTTC. Translating gives CASSLRGGHLHEQFF.

The chain is built from TRBV6-5 and TRBJ1-5, with 9 positions matching TRBD1. The CDR3 runs to 14 residues. The V gene end was trimmed by 6 bases and the J gene end by 4 bases; junction bases not matched to a gene: 4. Germline CDR1 reads MNHEY; CDR2 reads SVGAGI. The CDR3 DNA reads as TGTGCCAGCAGACTGGGACAGGGAAATCAGCCCCAGCATTTT. Translating gives CASRLGQGNQPQHF.

J is TRBJ2-5 and V is TRBV28; a weak D match, TRBD1 (6 bases). With the DNA end fitting TRBJ2-7 better, the J assignment may be wrong. The length of the CDR3 is 14 residues. The germline V gene encodes CDR1 MDHEN and CDR2 SYDVKM. The CDR3 DNA reads as TGTGCCAGCAGTCTAAGAGGGGGAACGGCCGAGCAGTACTTC. This encodes CASSLRGGTAEQYF.

The V and J genes are TRBV27 and TRBJ2-7, with TRBD1 as a possible D gene (5 bases). The CDR3 has 13 residues. Trimming cost V 2 bases and J 3 bases, with 8 bases left between them. Germline V gives CDR1 MNHEY, CDR2 SMNVEV (reference sequence). The CDR3 nucleotides read TGTGCCAGCAGTTTAAGACAGAACTACGAGCAGTACTTC. Its protein product is CASSLRQNYEQYF.

This sequence joins TRBV27 and TRBJ2-7, with TRBD1 identical over 7 bases. With 5 bases clipped from V and 0 bases from J, the junction kept 4 bases outside the gene matches. The CDR3 sequence is 14 residues long. CDR1 and CDR2 (germline): MNHEY, SMNVEV (reference sequence). The CDR3 coding sequence is TGTGCCAGCAGTCACAGGGGACACTCCTACGAGCAGTACTTC. Translating gives CASSHRGHSYEQYF.

The chain is built from TRBV18 and TRBJ2-3; D remains unclear. This CDR3 comprises 13 residues. CDR1 is KGHSH, CDR2 LQKENI, per germline. With 3 bases removed from V and 0 bases from J, the gap between germline ends came to 4 bases. The CDR3 DNA is TGTGCCAGCTCACCCACAAGCACAGATACGCAGTATTTT. Translating gives CASSPTSTDTQYF.

The V and J genes are TRBV5-1 and TRBJ1-6, with unresolved D. The CDR3 covers 15 residues. CDR1 is SGHRS and CDR2 is YFSETQ in the germline V gene. Trimming pared 0 bases from V and 0 bases from J, leaving 4 bases between. Here the CDR3 reads CASSLESSYNSPLHF. CDR3 in DNA: TGCGCCAGCAGCTTGGAGAGCTCCTATAATTCACCCCTCCACTTT.

The CDR3: CASRTTQRVLSDTF. The CDR3 coding sequence is TGTGCCAGCAGGACCACCCAGAGGGTTCTATCTGACACCTTC. The chain has TRBV28 and TRBJ1-2; no clear D gene. In germline, CDR1 is MDHEN, CDR2 SYDVKM. Trimming pared 6 bases from V and 12 bases from J, leaving 23 bases between. The CDR3 loop spans 14 amino acids.

The chain is built from TRBV5-1 and TRBJ2-2, with D possibly matching TRBD1 (5 bases). CDR1 and CDR2 (germline): SGHRS, YFSETQ. CDR3 size: 13 residues. V shed 4 bases and J shed 6 bases, with 10 bases lying between them. In DNA form, the CDR3 reads TGCGCCAGCAGCCTAACAGGATCCGGGGAGCTGTTTTTT. It specifies CASSLTGSGELFF. Full variable domain (missing parts from reference TRBV5-1 and TRBJ2-2): KAGVTQTPRYLIKTRGQQVTLSCSPISGHRSVSWYQQTPGQGLQFLFEYFSETQRNKGNFPGRFSGRQFSNSRSEMNVSTLELGDSALYLCASSLTGSGELFFGEGSRLTVL.

The V call is TRBV27, the J call TRBJ1-1; perhaps TRBD1 as D (5 bases). The CDR3 sequence is 15 residues long. The V end lost 2 bases, the J end lost 0 bases, and 10 bases lay between the germline ends. Germline V gives CDR1 MNHEY, CDR2 SMNVEV (reference sequence). CDR3 DNA sequence: TGTGCCAGCAGTTTAATAGCAGGGATGAACACTGAAGCTTTCTTT. As protein: CASSLIAGMNTEAFF.

V usage is TRBV11-2 and J usage is TRBJ2-3; the D is unclear. Germline-derived CDR1 and CDR2 are SGHAT and FQNNGV. This CDR3 comprises 13 residues. V was trimmed by 3 bases and J by 2 bases, leaving 6 bases between them. The CDR3 DNA reads as TGTGCCAGCAGCTTCCCTTTCACAGATACGCAGTATTTT. This translates into CASSFPFTDTQYF.

The rearrangement uses TRBV19 and TRBJ2-3; D possibly corresponds to TRBD1 (6 bases). Trimming removed 5 bases at V and 0 bases at J, with 9 bases between. This CDR3 spans 14 amino acids. CDR1 is LNHDA, CDR2 SQIVND, per germline (reference sequence). The CDR3 sequence: CASSHGQSTDTQYF. Written as DNA, the CDR3 is TGTGCCAGTAGTCATGGACAGAGCACAGATACGCAGTATTTT.

The CDR3 reads CASNLALAGDLYNEQFF. CDR3 bases: TGTGCCAGCAACTTGGCGCTAGCGGGAGACCTATACAATGAGCAGTTCTTC. This chain joins TRBV7-8 and TRBJ2-1; 10 bases are shared with TRBD2. Germline-derived CDR1 and CDR2 are SGHVS and FQNEAQ. Trimming removed 7 bases from V and 4 bases from J; junction bases left unmatched: 13. This CDR3 has 17 residues. Full variable domain (remainder filled in from reference TRBV7-8 and TRBJ2-1): GAGVSQSPRYKVAKRGQDVALRCDPISGHVSLFWYQQALGQGPEFLTYFQNEAQLDKSGLPSDRFFAERPEGSVSTLKIQRTQQEDSAVYLCASNLALAGDLYNEQFFGPGTRLTVL.

The chain links TRBV9 to TRBJ2-1; TRBD2 is a possible D gene (5 bases). Germline assignment: CDR1 SGDLS and CDR2 YYNGEE. V shed 7 bases and J shed 5 bases, with 13 bases lying between them. The CDR3 has 13 residues. CDR3 DNA: TGTGCCAGCGGGAGCGATATGGACAATGAGCAGTTCTTC. Translated, it gives CASGSDMDNEQFF.

The gene calls are TRBV27 and TRBJ2-7, with unresolved D. The germline V gene encodes CDR1 MNHEY and CDR2 SMNVEV (reference sequence). This CDR3 contains 14 residues. V was cut by 3 bases and J by 0 bases, with 9 bases left in between. In DNA, the CDR3 is TGTGCCAGCAGTTTGTACAGTCACTCCTACGAGCAGTACTTC. This codes for CASSLYSHSYEQYF.

The gene calls are TRBV27 and TRBJ2-7; D is undetermined. Germline CDR1 MNHEY, CDR2 SMNVEV (reference sequence). CDR3 length: 14 amino acids. The germline V and J ends were trimmed by 9 bases and 0 bases, with 15 bases remaining between them. The CDR3 protein is CASRPIDSSYEQYV. For the CDR3, the DNA is TGTGCCAGTCGACCTATTGATAGCTCCTACGAGCAGTACGTC.

The rearrangement joins TRBV7-2 to TRBJ2-5; the match to TRBD2 covers 14 bases. J was trimmed by 2 bases and V by 6 bases; bases with no gene match: 5. Looked up from germline, CDR1 is SGHTA and CDR2 is FQGNSA. CDR3 size: 16 residues. The CDR3 region has the DNA TGTGCCAGCAGTTACGGACTAGCGGGGGGTCAAGAGACCCAGTACTTC. Translation gives CASSYGLAGGQETQYF. The entire variable domain, with the rest obtained from reference TRBV7-2 and TRBJ2-5, is as follows: GAGVSQSPSNKVTEKGKDVELRCDPISGHTALYWYRQSLGQGLEFLIYFQGNSAPDKSGLPSDRFSAERTGGSVSTLTIQRTQQEDSAVYLCASSYGLAGGQETQYFGPGTRLLVL.

V gene TRBV9 combines with J gene TRBJ2-1; no reliable D call. The CDR3 totals 16 residues. V was pared by 0 bases and J by 0 bases, with 10 bases between. CDR1 is SGDLS and CDR2 is YYNGEE in the germline V gene. The CDR3 nucleotides read TGTGCCAGCAGCGTAGATGTGTCTAGCTCCTACAATGAGCAGTTCTTC. It yields the protein CASSVDVSSSYNEQFF.